The sequence of this T cell receptor (beta chain) was determined in a study of cytomegalovirus exposure and HLA in healthy donors. Study at large: Findings of an earlier analysis included some 110 million unique TCR beta sequences from about 180 million T cells.

General observations from the study: TCR beta V segments were, for the most part, productive about 87% or about 30% of the time in an earlier analysis. Investigators reported about 160 TCR beta chains as tied to cytomegalovirus. In a later analysis, donors in an Asian-associated ancestry cluster reportedly had fewer N-insertions in productive TCRs than the cohort mean.

Researchers ran the PCR with 60 Vbeta and 13 Jbeta primers. TCRdb's copy holds only in-frame clones and misses some; the assay was immunoSEQ multiplex PCR. The data hold about 220,000 clones, with about 80% observed a single time. Worth noting for this clone: Its antigen is unknown.

This CDR3 region has 15 residues. The V gene end was trimmed by 5 bases and the J gene end by 7 bases; junction bases not matched to a gene: 13. Germline CDR1 reads MNHEY; CDR2 reads SVGAGI. This rearrangement joins TRBV6-5 to TRBJ2-7; TRBD2 agrees at 8 bases. Material for sequencing was PBMCs. The TCR was taken from a man in his late teens or twenties in good health and CMV-seronegative. As DNA, the CDR3 is TGTGCCAGCAGTCTATACCCGGGACTAGTTCAGGAGCAGTACTTC. Translated: CASSLYPGLVQEQYF.